The 32 T cell receptor beta chains reported below all come from one sample, sequenced in a study of cytomegalovirus exposure and HLA in healthy donors. Primers: 60 Vbeta forward and 13 Jbeta reverse. Using immunoSEQ multiplex PCR, the repertoire was profiled, and TCRdb retains in-frame clones only, with some absent. Of 150,000 to 200,000 clones in the sample, about 81% were seen once. The sample consisted of PBMCs. All receptors derive from a woman aged 18-35 years in good health and CMV-seronegative.

The rearrangement uses TRBV4-1 and TRBJ1-1; D is uncertain. The CDR3 covers 15 residues. Trimming took off 4 bases at V and 6 bases at J, with 18 bases between the two ends. CDR1 and CDR2 from the germline V gene are MGHRA and YSYEKL. This chain's CDR3 is CASSPQVGGRAEAFF. Here the CDR3 DNA reads TGCGCCAGCAGCCCCCAGGTTGGAGGTCGGGCTGAAGCTTTCTTT.

The V call is TRBV5-4, the J call TRBJ1-2; a possible D gene is TRBD1 (6 bases). V was trimmed by 1 base and J by 8 bases, leaving 12 bases between them. Germline V lookup: CDR1 SGHNT, CDR2 YYREEE (reference sequence). This CDR3 contains 13 residues. The CDR3 sequence is CASSLWQGTGYTF. CDR3 nucleotide sequence: TGTGCCAGCAGCTTGTGGCAGGGGACCGGCTACACCTTC.

The rearrangement uses TRBV28 and TRBJ1-2; 8 nucleotides line up with TRBD1. Unmatched junction bases numbered 8, after V lost 7 bases and J lost 7 bases. This CDR3 spans 13 amino acids. Per the germline V gene, CDR1 is MDHEN and CDR2 is SYDVKM. CDR3: CASIAGGDGGYTF. The CDR3 nucleotides read TGTGCCAGCATAGCAGGGGGCGACGGTGGCTACACCTTC.

The chain joins TRBV28 to TRBJ2-1; 12 positions match TRBD2. V shed 6 bases, J shed 7 bases, and the junction held 16 bases outside the gene matches. The germline V gene has CDR1 MDHEN and CDR2 SYDVKM. This CDR3 is built from 18 residues. The CDR3 here is CASSPHPTSGRSKNEQFF. As DNA, the CDR3 is TGTGCCAGCAGCCCCCACCCGACTAGCGGGAGAAGTAAAAATGAGCAGTTCTTC.

This sequence joins TRBV7-9 and TRBJ1-2; the match to TRBD1 covers 7 bases. The germline V gene has CDR1 SEHNR and CDR2 FQNEAQ (reference sequence). This CDR3 has 15 residues. V gave up 5 bases and J gave up 4 bases; unmatched junction bases: 10. CDR3 sequence: CASSLGQGVGYGYTF. CDR3 nucleotides: TGTGCCAGCAGCCTCGGCCAGGGGGTGGGCTATGGCTACACCTTC.

V gene TRBV5-5 combines with J gene TRBJ1-2, with TRBD1 as a possible D gene (6 bases). This CDR3 is 11 amino acids long. Germline V lookup: CDR1 SGHKS, CDR2 YYEKEE (reference sequence). The ends were cut back, 4 bases at V and 8 bases at J, with 9 bases in the middle. The DNA for the CDR3 is TGTGCCAGCAGCGGGGGGGGCGGCTACACCTTC. Protein: CASSGGGGYTF.

The chain is built from TRBV5-1 and TRBJ1-1, with 9 nucleotides matching TRBD1. Germline loops: CDR1 SGHRS, CDR2 YFSETQ. The ends lost 4 bases at V and 4 bases at J; junction bases unmatched: 5. The CDR3 sequence is 14 residues long. The CDR3, as DNA: TGCGCCAGCAGCCTTACAGGGGGCTCCACTGAAGCTTTCTTT. Its protein product is CASSLTGGSTEAFF.

The sample holds one count of this clone. CDR3 DNA sequence: TGCGCCAGCAGTGAGCCTCCGGGGACAGGGACCTATGGCTACACCTTC. The encoded protein is CASSEPPGTGTYGYTF. This chain joins TRBV10-2 and TRBJ1-2, with TRBD1 matching 9 bases. Germline V gives CDR1 WSHSY, CDR2 SAAADI. The ends lost 2 bases at V and 4 bases at J; junction bases unmatched: 8. This CDR3 is built from 16 residues.

This clone was picked up one time. The chain joins TRBV9 to TRBJ2-1; D not resolved. Trimming stripped 2 bases from V and 0 bases from J, with 9 bases between. Germline V lookup: CDR1 SGDLS, CDR2 YYNGEE. The CDR3 totals 15 residues. The CDR3 reads CASSVARSSYNEQFF. The CDR3 DNA is TGTGCCAGCAGCGTTGCTAGGAGCTCCTACAATGAGCAGTTCTTC.

The chain recombines TRBV28 with TRBJ1-5; D is perhaps TRBD1 (6 bases). This CDR3 spans 14 amino acids. The germline V gene has CDR1 MDHEN and CDR2 SYDVKM. The V end lost 4 bases, the J end lost 4 bases, and 11 bases lay between the germline ends. The CDR3 is CASSYGTLNQPQHF. The CDR3 nucleotides read TGTGCCAGCAGTTACGGGACACTGAATCAGCCCCAGCATTTT.

This sequence joins TRBV9 and TRBJ1-4; 7 bases are a match to TRBD1. CDR1 and CDR2 (germline): SGDLS, YYNGEE. V was clipped by 3 bases and J by 0 bases; unmatched bases: 5. The CDR3 has 16 amino acids. CDR3 coding DNA: TGTGCCAGCAGCGCGCACCAGGGGGCAACTAATGAAAAACTGTTTTTT. Amino acids: CASSAHQGATNEKLFF.

The rearrangement joins TRBV19 to TRBJ2-5; a weak D match, TRBD2 (6 bases). In germline, CDR1 is LNHDA, CDR2 SQIVND (reference sequence). This CDR3 is built from 15 residues. Trimming took off 4 bases at V and 4 bases at J, with 16 bases between the two ends. CDR3 protein: CASSRGPGAGETQYF. CDR3 DNA: TGTGCCAGTAGTAGAGGGCCGGGAGCCGGAGAGACCCAGTACTTC.

V and J are TRBV5-8 and TRBJ2-7; 10 positions match TRBD1. The CDR3 spans 13 residues. The V segment lost 10 bases and the J segment 6 bases; nucleotides outside the gene matches: 10. CDR1 is SGHTS, CDR2 YDEGEE, per germline. The DNA of the CDR3 is TGTGCCCCCAGGGGGACAGGGGACTTCGAGCAGTACTTC. Amino acid sequence: CAPRGTGDFEQYF.

The J gene is TRBJ2-7, the V gene TRBV5-6; 9 bases match TRBD1. The V and J ends lost 4 bases and 3 bases, in that order; junction bases with no gene match: 8. The CDR3 sequence is 15 residues long. CDR1 SGHDT and CDR2 YYEEEE come from the germline V gene. The CDR3 DNA reads TGTGCCAGCAGCCACCCCGGGACAGGGAGCTACGAGCAGTACTTC. Residues: CASSHPGTGSYEQYF.

This clone was observed a few times. Other DNA sequences in the sample encode the same CDR3. V gene TRBV6-1 combines with J gene TRBJ2-6, with 8 bases matching TRBD1. V lost 6 bases and J lost 0; bases outside the gene matches: 1. The CDR3 totals 15 residues. Germline assignment: CDR1 MNHNS and CDR2 SASEGT. The CDR3 protein is CASRTGGSGANVLTF. Written as DNA, the CDR3 is TGTGCCAGCAGAACAGGGGGCTCTGGGGCCAACGTCCTGACTTTC.

The V call is TRBV6-6, the J call TRBJ1-5, with D uncertain. The V end was cut by 2 bases, the J end by 5 bases, with 13 bases between. Germline V gene lookup returns CDR1 MNHNY and CDR2 SVGAGI (reference sequence). The CDR3 covers 15 residues. This CDR3 is CASSYGREGYQPQHF. In DNA, the CDR3 is TGTGCCAGCAGTTACGGACGGGAGGGATATCAGCCCCAGCATTTT.

This clone showed up just once. The chain joins TRBV28 to TRBJ1-1, with 10 nucleotides matching TRBD1. The CDR3 loop spans 16 amino acids. Germline loops: CDR1 MDHEN, CDR2 SYDVKM. Trimming cost V 3 bases and J 3 bases; bases outside gene matches: 7. The CDR3 DNA sequence: TGTGCCAGCAGTTTTCGGGGGGGGACAGGGGACACTGAAGCTTTCTTT. It specifies CASSFRGGTGDTEAFF.

The chain carries TRBV2 and TRBJ2-5, with D perhaps matching TRBD1 (6 bases). The J call may not be correct, given that the DNA end is closer to TRBJ2-7. The germline CDR1 and CDR2 sequences are SNHLY and FYNNEI. The CDR3 has 15 residues. The CDR3 sequence: CASSFRGQQTYEQYF. CDR3 nucleotides: TGTGCCAGCAGTTTCCGGGGACAACAAACCTACGAGCAGTACTTC.

The chain couples TRBV2 to TRBJ1-1, with D hard to call. The CDR3 is 17 amino acids. Deletions cut 2 bases from V and 3 bases from J, with 19 bases between. Germline CDR1 is SNHLY and CDR2 is FYNNEI. The CDR3 is CASSEPPNHLRDTEAFF. For the CDR3, the DNA is TGTGCCAGCAGTGAACCCCCTAATCATTTGAGGGACACTGAAGCTTTCTTT.

V is TRBV7-9 and J is TRBJ1-2; no clear D gene. V was clipped by 5 bases and J by 3 bases, with 16 bases between them. Germline CDR1 SEHNR, CDR2 FQNEAQ (reference sequence). This CDR3 has 15 amino acids. The CDR3 nucleotides read TGTGCCAGCAGCCCGACGCGGGGAAGGGACTATGGCTACACCTTC. Translation gives CASSPTRGRDYGYTF.

The chain joins TRBV5-1 to TRBJ2-7; D is undetermined. The germline V gene encodes CDR1 SGHRS and CDR2 YFSETQ. Trimming took 4 bases from V and 5 from J, leaving 7 bases between them. The CDR3 is made up of 11 amino acids. The CDR3 region is CASSKENEQYF. The CDR3 DNA reads TGCGCCAGCAGCAAGGAGAACGAGCAGTACTTC. The full variable domain, completed using reference TRBV5-1 and TRBJ2-7, is KAGVTQTPRYLIKTRGQQVTLSCSPISGHRSVSWYQQTPGQGLQFLFEYFSETQRNKGNFPGRFSGRQFSNSRSEMNVSTLELGDSALYLCASSKENEQYFGPGTRLTVT.

The V call is TRBV7-9, the J call TRBJ2-3, with D unresolved. The CDR3 loop spans 13 amino acids. Germline loops: CDR1 SEHNR, CDR2 FQNEAQ (reference sequence). V shed 6 bases and J shed 2 bases, with 9 bases lying between them. This chain's CDR3 is CASSSVSTDTQYF. The CDR3 DNA reads as TGTGCCAGCAGTTCAGTTTCCACAGATACGCAGTATTTT.

The gene calls are TRBV5-5 and TRBJ1-5, with 9 positions matching TRBD1. The CDR3 sequence is 15 residues long. The J segment lost 7 bases and the V segment lost 0 bases, leaving 5 bases of the junction unmatched. The germline V gene encodes CDR1 SGHKS and CDR2 YYEKEE (reference sequence). CDR3 nucleotide sequence: TGTGCCAGCAGCTTGGGGACAGGGGATCGGCAGCCCCAGCATTTT. It specifies CASSLGTGDRQPQHF.

The chain carries TRBV5-1 and TRBJ1-2; 8 positions match TRBD1. The V gene's germline CDR1 is SGHRS and CDR2 YFSETQ. CDR3 length equals 15 residues. Trimming removed 0 bases from V and 4 bases from J; junction bases left unmatched: 5. CDR3 nucleotide sequence: TGCGCCAGCAGCTTGGCGGTACAGGGGGTCTATGGCTACACCTTC. This encodes CASSLAVQGVYGYTF. The full variable domain, rest sourced from reference TRBV5-1 and TRBJ1-2, is KAGVTQTPRYLIKTRGQQVTLSCSPISGHRSVSWYQQTPGQGLQFLFEYFSETQRNKGNFPGRFSGRQFSNSRSEMNVSTLELGDSALYLCASSLAVQGVYGYTFGSGTRLTVV.

J is TRBJ2-7 and V is TRBV28, with a weak D call TRBD1 (6 bases). From germline, CDR1 is MDHEN and CDR2 SYDVKM. The CDR3 totals 15 residues. Trimming shortened V by 5 bases and J by 3 bases, and 17 bases separated the two germline ends. CDR3 coding DNA: TGTGCCAGCAGTGCGCCTTCGGCAGGGGACTACGAGCAGTACTTC. Translating gives CASSAPSAGDYEQYF.

J is TRBJ2-2 and V is TRBV4-1; 15 bases agree with TRBD2. V gave up 4 bases and J gave up 3 bases; unmatched junction bases: 6. Germline CDR1 reads MGHRA; CDR2 reads YSYEKL. The CDR3 has 18 residues. The CDR3 loop reads CASSPGLAGGLDTGELFF. DNA for the CDR3: TGCGCCAGCAGCCCCGGACTAGCGGGGGGGCTTGACACCGGGGAGCTGTTTTTT.

CDR3 DNA sequence: TGTGCCAGCAGGACAGGGTGGAGCACTGAAGCTTTCTTT. It translates to CASRTGWSTEAFF. The rearrangement joins TRBV6-1 to TRBJ1-1, with 7 bases lining up with TRBD1. The germline gives CDR1 MNHNS, CDR2 SASEGT. CDR3 length: 13 residues. Trimming took 6 bases from V and 4 from J; bases not matched to a gene: 5.

The chain combines TRBV30 with TRBJ1-3, with a possible D match to TRBD1 (5 bases). The CDR3 has 12 residues. The germline V gene has CDR1 GTSNPN and CDR2 SVGIG (reference sequence). With 5 bases removed from V and 3 bases from J, the gap between germline ends came to 8 bases. The CDR3 nucleotides are TGTGCCTGGTCGGGGGTTGGAAACACCATATATTTT. It yields the protein CAWSGVGNTIYF.

The chain has TRBV25-1 and TRBJ1-1; possible D gene TRBD1, 6 bases. Deletions cut 4 bases from V and 6 bases from J, with 18 bases between. CDR1 and CDR2 (germline): MGHDK, SYGVNS. The CDR3 is made up of 15 amino acids. The CDR3 spells CASSGPGEGSSEAFF. The CDR3 DNA reads as TGTGCCAGCAGTGGTCCAGGGGAGGGTTCGTCTGAAGCTTTCTTT. The full variable domain, its missing parts supplied by reference TRBV25-1 and TRBJ1-1, is EADIYQTPRYLVIGTGKKITLECSQTMGHDKMYWYQQDPGMELHLIHYSYGVNSTEKGDLSSESTVSRIRTEHFPLTLESARPSHTSQYLCASSGPGEGSSEAFFGQGTRLTVV.

The rearrangement joins TRBV7-3 to TRBJ2-1; D is possibly TRBD2 (6 bases). The V gene's germline CDR1 is SGHTA and CDR2 FQGTGA. This CDR3 has 16 amino acids. Trimming took 0 bases from V and 6 from J, leaving 15 bases between them. CDR3 region: CASSLTAGSYSNEQFF. CDR3 bases: TGTGCCAGCAGCTTAACCGCCGGGAGCTATTCCAATGAGCAGTTCTTC.

This clone was counted a single time. The CDR3 loop is CASSLFARAEAFF. The CDR3 DNA sequence: TGTGCCAGCAGCTTGTTCGCCAGGGCCGAAGCTTTCTTT. The J gene is TRBJ1-1, the V gene TRBV5-5; D might be TRBD1 (5 bases). The CDR3 is 13 residues long. From germline, CDR1 is SGHKS and CDR2 YYEKEE (reference sequence). The germline V and J ends were trimmed by 1 base and 8 bases, with 12 bases remaining between them.

This chain links TRBV7-9 with TRBJ1-5; TRBD1 is a possible D gene (5 bases). With 2 bases removed from V and 2 bases from J, the gap between germline ends came to 10 bases. Germline V lookup: CDR1 SEHNR, CDR2 FQNEAQ (reference sequence). The CDR3 sequence is 15 residues long. The CDR3 reads CASSLSGSGNQPQHF. The CDR3 coding sequence is TGTGCCAGCAGCTTATCAGGGTCGGGCAATCAGCCCCAGCATTTT.